The T cell receptor beta chain under discussion was sequenced for a study of cytomegalovirus exposure and HLA in healthy donors. Study-wide findings and caveats: Presence/absence analysis assumed near-uniform sequencing depth across donors. Of the V segments, some could not be distinguished, including TRBV6-2 and TRBV6-3, and were excluded. There were 164 TCR beta chains listed as cytomegalovirus-associated. High specificity and sensitivity for cytomegalovirus status were reported for the classifier.

The PCR ran on 60 Vbeta and 13 Jbeta primers. TCRdb's copy holds only in-frame clones and misses some; the assay was immunoSEQ multiplex PCR. Here the sample spans around 110,000 clones, about 81% being singletons. The CDR3 runs to 15 residues. Germline lookup yields CDR1 LNHNV and CDR2 YYDKDF (reference sequence). Trimming pared 0 bases from V and 2 bases from J, leaving 10 bases between. This clone was observed once. As yet, its antigen is unknown. The sequencing input was PBMCs. V is TRBV15 and J is TRBJ1-1, with D tentatively TRBD1 (5 bases). The origin of this receptor is a man aged 25 to 40 in good health and CMV-seropositive. CDR3 nucleotide sequence: TGTGCCACCAGCAGAGATCGGGGGGGAAACACTGAAGCTTTCTTT. This codes for CATSRDRGGNTEAFF.